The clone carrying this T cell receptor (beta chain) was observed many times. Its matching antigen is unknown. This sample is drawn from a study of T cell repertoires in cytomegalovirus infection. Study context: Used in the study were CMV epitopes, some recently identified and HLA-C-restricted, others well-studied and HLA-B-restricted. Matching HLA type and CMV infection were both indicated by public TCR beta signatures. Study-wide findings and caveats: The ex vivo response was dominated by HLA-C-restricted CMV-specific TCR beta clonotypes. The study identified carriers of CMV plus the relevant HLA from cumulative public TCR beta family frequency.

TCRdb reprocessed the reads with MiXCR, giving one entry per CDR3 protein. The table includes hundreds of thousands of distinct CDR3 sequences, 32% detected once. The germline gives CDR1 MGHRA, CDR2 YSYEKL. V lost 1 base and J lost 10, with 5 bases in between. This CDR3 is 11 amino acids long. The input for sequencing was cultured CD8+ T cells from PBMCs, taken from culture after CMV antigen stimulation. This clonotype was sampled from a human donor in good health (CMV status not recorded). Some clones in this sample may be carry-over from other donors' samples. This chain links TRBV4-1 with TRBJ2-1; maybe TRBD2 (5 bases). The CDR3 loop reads CASSQGREQFF. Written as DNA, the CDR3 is TGCGCCAGCAGCCAAGGGAGGGAGCAGTTCTTC.